This TCR beta chain was identified in a study of CXCR3-negative and CXCR3-positive naive CD8 T cells. Study results and caveats: Both of the naive subsets showed about the same high diversity, but memory CD8+ cells had much less. Memory cells showed distinct TRBV-TRBJ patterns, while the two naive subsets matched. Comparison of naive cells showed more hydrophobic TRB CDR3s in CXCR3-positive than in CXCR3-negative naive cells.

The TRB libraries of cDNA were built by UMI-labeled 5' RACE. TCRdb re-called the 5' RACE reads and shows each CDR3 protein once, DNA omitted. Its table records about 90,000 distinct CDR3 sequences. To note about this clonotype: Its antigen is as yet unknown.

Naive CD8+ T cells were CD45RO-CCR7+CD27+CD95-. The CDR3 covers 15 residues. Germline loops: CDR1 LNHNV, CDR2 YYDKDF (reference sequence). This TCR came from a human donor in good health. Some clones in this sample may be carry-over from other donors' samples. The specimen was naive CXCR3+ CD8+ T cells from blood. As for subset: CD45RO-CCR7+CD27+CD95- naive CD8+ T cells expressing CXCR3 (TNR3+). The chain has TRBV15 and TRBJ2-2; TCRdb returns TRBD1, unconfirmable since there is no DNA. This CDR3 reads CATSAGQTNTGELFF. Drawing the rest from reference TRBV15 and TRBJ2-2, the complete variable domain is DAMVIQNPRYQVTQFGKPVTLSCSQTLNHNVMYWYQQKSSQAPKLLFHYYDKDFNNEADTPDNFQSRRPNTSFCFLDIRSPGLGDTAMYLCATSAGQTNTGELFFGEGSRLTVL.